The next 27 T cell receptor beta chains were all read from a single sample in a study of T cells in Graves' hyperthyroidism and ophthalmopathy (dated by TCRdb to the late 2010s). Library preparation used multiplex PCR. For sequencing, an Illumina HiSeq 2000 was employed. The TCR beta CDR3 regions were amplified from the RNA transcripts. For the first round of RT-PCR on the TCR CDR3, the HTBI primer set was used together with the Qiagen OneStep RT-PCR kit. TCRdb ran its own pipeline on the public reads, namely fastp trimming at Q25 and MiXCR clone calling, and kept in-frame beta chains. When rows share a CDR3 protein, they turn into one entry using the most common DNA and genes. This sample is represented by about 660,000 distinct CDR3 sequences; roughly 46% of them were singletons. The ten largest clones take up about 7% of the sample. The sample comprised peripheral blood or thyroid tissue (not recorded which). All receptors come from an adult man with Graves' disease, either hyperthyroidism or ophthalmopathy (not recorded which).

The gene calls are TRBV20-1 and TRBJ2-2; D could derive from TRBD1 or TRBD2 (5 bases each). The ends were cut back, 2 bases at V and 4 bases at J, with 14 bases in the middle. The CDR3 runs 15 residues. Germline CDR1 DFQATT, CDR2 SNEGSKA (reference sequence). The CDR3, as DNA: TGCAGTGCTAGATTGGGGGTATGGGGCACCGGGGAGCTGTTTTTT. Protein product: CSARLGVWGTGELFF.

This clonotype was counted at least ten times. V is TRBV15 and J is TRBJ1-6, with D uncertain. Germline assignment: CDR1 LNHNV and CDR2 YYDKDF (reference sequence). This CDR3 region has 14 residues. Trimming removed 3 bases at V and 7 bases at J, with 10 bases between. In DNA, the CDR3 is TGTGCCACCAGCAGGGAACGGGGAAATTCACCCCTCCACTTT. It is translated as CATSRERGNSPLHF.

Notes on this clonotype: With a much larger clone just one base away, this may be a read error. V is TRBV5-1 and J is TRBJ1-2, with TRBD1 matching over 8 bases. J gave up 8 bases and V 4 bases, and 7 bases lay outside the gene matches. Germline values: CDR1 SGHRS, CDR2 YFSETQ. This CDR3 comprises 13 residues. CDR3 in amino acids: CASSIPQGDGYTF. DNA of the CDR3: TGCGCCAGCAGCATCCCACAGGGGGACGGCTACACCTTC.

The rearrangement links TRBV15 to TRBJ2-5, with unresolved D. The germline V and J ends were trimmed by 0 bases and 4 bases, with 0 bases remaining between them. CDR1 and CDR2 from the germline V gene are LNHNV and YYDKDF (reference sequence). This CDR3 comprises 11 residues. The DNA for the CDR3 is TGTGCCACCAGCAGAGAAGAGACCCAGTACTTC. Protein: CATSREETQYF.

CDR3 nucleotides: TGCAGCGTTGGCTTGGGGGAGAACACCTATGGCTACACCTTC. This codes for CSVGLGENTYGYTF. The chain is built from TRBV29-1 and TRBJ1-2, with a possible D match to TRBD1 (5 bases). Germline values: CDR1 SQVTM, CDR2 ANQGSEA. The V and J ends lost 4 bases and 4 bases respectively, with 16 bases between them. This CDR3 has 14 residues. Using reference TRBV29-1 and TRBJ1-2 for the parts outside the CDR3, the full variable domain is SAVISQKPSRDICQRGTSLTIQCQVDSQVTMMFWYRQQPGQSLTLIATANQGSEATYESGFVIDKFPISRPNLTFSTLTVSNMSPEDSSIYLCSVGLGENTYGYTFGSGTRLTVV.

This clonotype was recorded at least ten times. The chain joins TRBV10-3 to TRBJ1-5; D is unresolved. V was trimmed by 11 bases and J by 4 bases, leaving 12 bases between them. This CDR3 comprises 12 residues. From germline, CDR1 is ENHRY and CDR2 SYGVKD. The CDR3 loop is CAAGEANQPQHF. The CDR3 DNA reads as TGTGCCGCCGGCGAGGCGAATCAGCCCCAGCATTTT.

Only a few counts were recorded for this clonotype. The chain recombines TRBV12-3 or TRBV12-4 with TRBJ1-6, with D possibly being TRBD1 (6 bases). CDR3 length: 13 residues. V dropped 5 bases and J dropped 6 bases, with 8 bases sitting between them. CDR3 coding DNA: TGTGCCAGCAGTGGACAGCTTAATTCACCCCTCCACTTT. This gives the protein CASSGQLNSPLHF.

This clonotype was seen more than once but under ten times. This chain's CDR3 is CSASTRENSYEQYF. CDR3 coding DNA: TGCAGTGCTAGTACGCGGGAGAACTCCTACGAGCAGTACTTC. The chain carries TRBV20-1 and TRBJ2-7, with 7 bases lining up with TRBD2. The V gene end was trimmed by 3 bases and the J gene end by 0 bases; junction bases not matched to a gene: 5. Germline CDR1 is DFQATT and CDR2 is SNEGSKA (reference sequence). There are 14 residues in the CDR3.

Ten or more counts support this clonotype. The V call is TRBV19, the J call TRBJ1-5; unclear D gene. Per the germline V gene, CDR1 is LNHDA and CDR2 is SQIVND (reference sequence). This CDR3 has 14 residues. V was shortened by 3 bases and J by 3 bases, with 9 bases between the two germline ends. The CDR3, as DNA: TGTGCCAGTAGTATGTTACAAGACAATCAGCCCCAGCATTTT. Protein sequence: CASSMLQDNQPQHF.

V gene TRBV10-3 combines with J gene TRBJ1-1; D is unclear. This CDR3 is built from 11 residues. Trimming stripped 4 bases from V and 8 bases from J, with 8 bases between. CDR1 is ENHRY, CDR2 SYGVKD, per germline. The CDR3 DNA reads TGTGCCATCAGTGCAGGTCCCGAAGCTTTCTTT. Translating it yields CAISAGPEAFF.

The V gene is TRBV19, the J gene TRBJ1-1; maybe TRBD1 (6 bases). Per germline, CDR1 LNHDA and CDR2 SQIVND (reference sequence). CDR3 length: 15 amino acids. Trimming removed 1 base at V and 5 bases at J, with 14 bases between. The CDR3 nucleotides read TGTGCCAGTAGTATAGGGACAGCGGTCGGGACTGAAGCTTTCTTT. As protein: CASSIGTAVGTEAFF.

V and J are TRBV2 and TRBJ1-1; a weak D match, TRBD1 (6 bases). Germline CDR1 is SNHLY and CDR2 is FYNNEI. Trimming removed 6 bases from V and 7 bases from J, with 12 bases in between. The CDR3 extends over 12 amino acids. The CDR3 loop is CASSPGGIEAFF. The DNA for the CDR3 is TGTGCCAGCAGCCCTGGGGGCATTGAAGCTTTCTTT.

This chain links TRBV5-1 with TRBJ2-7; 11 nucleotides line up with TRBD2. From germline, CDR1 is SGHRS and CDR2 YFSETQ. V trimming: 4 bases; J trimming: 3 bases; junction bases outside the gene matches: 15. The CDR3 sequence is 18 residues long. The chain's CDR3 is CASSPTTSGGPMRYEQYF. CDR3 nucleotides: TGCGCCAGCAGCCCCACAACTAGCGGGGGACCAATGCGCTACGAGCAGTACTTC. The full variable domain, in which reference TRBV5-1 and TRBJ2-7 provide the parts outside the CDR3, is KAGVTQTPRYLIKTRGQQVTLSCSPISGHRSVSWYQQTPGQGLQFLFEYFSETQRNKGNFPGRFSGRQFSNSRSEMNVSTLELGDSALYLCASSPTTSGGPMRYEQYFGPGTRLTVT.

This clonotype turned up a few times. The chain couples TRBV6-1 to TRBJ1-2; 7 bases agree with TRBD1. With 7 bases clipped from V and 5 bases from J, the junction kept 10 bases outside the gene matches. The germline CDR1 and CDR2 sequences are MNHNS and SASEGT. The CDR3 extends over 14 amino acids. The CDR3 loop reads CASTQLTGEYGYTF. The CDR3 coding sequence is TGTGCCAGCACTCAACTTACAGGGGAGTATGGCTACACCTTC.

This chain joins TRBV7-9 and TRBJ1-5; a weak D match, TRBD1 (5 bases). V dropped 2 bases and J dropped 7 bases, with 15 bases sitting between them. This CDR3 contains 15 residues. Germline CDR1 and CDR2: SEHNR and FQNEAQ (reference sequence). The CDR3 loop reads CASSLHPGLVQPQHF. As DNA, the CDR3 is TGTGCCAGCAGCTTACACCCGGGACTCGTGCAGCCCCAGCATTTT.

The rearrangement uses TRBV12-3 or TRBV12-4 and TRBJ1-1; the D is unclear. This CDR3 is 14 amino acids long. Between the trimmed V and J ends, which lost 6 bases and 0 bases, there was a span of 11 bases. This CDR3 is CASSQSQVNTEAFF. The CDR3 DNA is TGTGCCAGCAGCCAAAGTCAGGTGAACACTGAAGCTTTCTTT.

This clonotype came up a few times. The chain couples TRBV2 to TRBJ1-1; D is undetermined. Germline V gene data show CDR1 as SNHLY and CDR2 as FYNNEI. The V end was cut by 1 base, the J end by 2 bases, with 5 bases between. The CDR3 has 13 amino acids. CDR3 in DNA: TGTGCCAGCAGTGAAGAGATTAACACTGAAGCTTTCTTT. This translates into CASSEEINTEAFF. Variable domain in full (rest from reference TRBV2 and TRBJ1-1): EPEVTQTPSHQVTQMGQEVILRCVPISNHLYFYWYRQILGQKVEFLVSFYNNEISEKSEIFDDQFSVERPDGSNFTLKIRSTKLEDSAMYFCASSEEINTEAFFGQGTRLTVV.

The chain has TRBV9 and TRBJ2-7; perhaps D is TRBD1 or TRBD2 (6 bases each). From germline, CDR1 is SGDLS and CDR2 YYNGEE. V was trimmed by 4 bases and J by 5 bases, leaving 19 bases between them. This CDR3 region has 15 residues. The CDR3 DNA reads as TGTGCCAGCAGCCTCCGTGGGGGGCCGGGGAACGAGCAGTACTTC. Translation: CASSLRGGPGNEQYF.

The genes are TRBV10-3 and TRBJ1-6; D remains ambiguous. Germline-derived CDR1 and CDR2 are ENHRY and SYGVKD. This CDR3 has 14 amino acids. Trimming removed 7 bases at V and 10 bases at J, with 17 bases between. The CDR3 is CAITPGTSNSPLHF. The CDR3 coding sequence is TGTGCCATCACGCCGGGCACCAGTAACTCACCCCTCCACTTT.

This clonotype was picked up a small number of times. V usage is TRBV7-6 and J usage is TRBJ2-2; 12 bases align to TRBD2. The J segment lost 3 bases and the V segment lost 4 bases, leaving 3 bases of the junction unmatched. CDR3 size: 16 residues. Germline assignment: CDR1 SGHVS and CDR2 FNYEAQ. The CDR3 DNA sequence: TGTGCCAGCAGCTCCAGACTAGCGGGAGACACCGGGGAGCTGTTTTTT. Its protein is CASSSRLAGDTGELFF.

This clonotype has ten or more counts. The chain has TRBV7-9 and TRBJ1-1; possible D gene TRBD1, 6 bases. Germline assignment: CDR1 SEHNR and CDR2 FQNEAQ (reference sequence). V dropped 11 bases and J dropped 5 bases, with 18 bases sitting between them. The CDR3 consists of 13 residues. The CDR3 nucleotides read TGTGCCTCCGTCAGGGGCAAAGGGACTGAAGCTTTCTTT. It specifies CASVRGKGTEAFF.

This clonotype came up a few times. The rearrangement links TRBV10-3 to TRBJ2-5; no definite D call. Germline V CDR1 and CDR2: ENHRY, SYGVKD. The CDR3 sequence is 14 residues long. V lost 0 bases and J 2 bases, leaving 7 bases between the germline ends. CDR3 protein: CAISESPLQETQYF. Written as DNA, the CDR3 is TGTGCCATCAGTGAGTCCCCCCTTCAAGAGACCCAGTACTTC.

The chain joins TRBV20-1 to TRBJ2-6; 14 bases align to TRBD2. This CDR3 is built from 20 residues. The junction had 12 bases not matched to a gene; V was cut back by 1 base and J by 4 bases. Per the germline V gene, CDR1 is DFQATT and CDR2 is SNEGSKA (reference sequence). This CDR3 is CSARVPAGLAGAAGANVLTF. The CDR3, as DNA: TGCAGTGCTAGAGTACCAGCGGGACTAGCGGGAGCGGCGGGGGCCAACGTCCTGACTTTC.

For this clonotype: A junction end diverges from the germline sequence, so it may reflect a read error. The genes are TRBV10-3 and TRBJ2-7; 7 bases are shared with TRBD2. From germline, CDR1 is ENHRY and CDR2 SYGVKD. The CDR3 has 15 amino acids. The CDR3 sequence: CASSAAGWESYEQYF. For the CDR3, the DNA is TGTGCCAGCAGTGCAGCGGGATGGGAGTCCTACGAGCAGTACTTC.

V gene TRBV7-8 combines with J gene TRBJ1-5; TRBD1 is a possible D gene (6 bases). CDR1 and CDR2 from the germline V gene are SGHVS and FQNEAQ. The V end was cut by 3 bases, the J end by 6 bases, with 15 bases between. This CDR3 is built from 15 residues. The CDR3 nucleotides read TGTGCCAGCAGCTTGGCTGGGGGCGGCAGTCAGCCCCAGCATTTT. It codes for CASSLAGGGSQPQHF.

The chain joins TRBV11-2 to TRBJ2-5; 10 bases match TRBD2. This CDR3 contains 17 residues. Per germline, CDR1 SGHAT and CDR2 FQNNGV. Losses at the gene ends were 1 base for V and 5 bases for J; bases not matched to a gene: 10. Here the CDR3 reads CASSLVASGGSGETQYF. The CDR3 nucleotides read TGTGCCAGCAGCTTAGTGGCTAGCGGGGGATCAGGGGAGACCCAGTACTTC.

Details on this clonotype: One end of the junction is discordant with germline, which a read error may explain. The J gene is TRBJ1-2, the V gene TRBV10-3; D might be TRBD1 (5 bases). The CDR3 is 14 residues long. Germline loops: CDR1 ENHRY, CDR2 SYGVKD. The CDR3 region is CALSERQTLYGYTF. CDR3 in DNA: TGTGCCCTCAGTGAACGACAGACCCTCTATGGCTACACCTTC.